This T cell receptor beta chain was retrieved from a study of beta chain features in type 1 diabetes. About the study: Examination covered 107,917,701 sorted cells spanning all samples.

This clone was seen more than once but under ten times. Its antigen is undetermined. Study-wide results and caveats: Patients' naive, central memory and Treg TCRB repertoires seemed closer to one another than those of healthy donors. All four CD4+ subsets from Type 1 diabetes patients carried moderately but significantly shorter TCRB CDR3s. At VDJ recombination sites, type 1 diabetes patients had fewer insertions and more deleted nucleotides.

The junction had 8 bases not matched to a gene; V was cut back by 4 bases and J by 1 base. Germline V gives CDR1 SGHRS, CDR2 YFSETQ. CDR3 length equals 17 residues. Of the isolated RNA, all was reverse transcribed, and so the sequenced material was expressed TCRB transcripts. Some clones are missing from TCRdb's copy, which holds only in-frame ones; the method was immunoSEQ multiplex PCR. The sample has about 650,000 clones; 12% are singletons. Sorting gave populations that all exceeded 98% purity. The receptor's source is a man aged 30-40 years with type 1 diabetes. Sequenced: naive CD4+ T cells from blood. The chain recombines TRBV5-1 with TRBJ2-3, with 11 positions matching TRBD2. CDR3 loop: CASSQSTSGTRTDTQYF. In nucleotides, the CDR3 is TGCGCCAGCAGCCAATCGACTAGCGGGACACGCACAGATACGCAGTATTTT. The entire variable domain, with the rest obtained from reference TRBV5-1 and TRBJ2-3, is as follows: KAGVTQTPRYLIKTRGQQVTLSCSPISGHRSVSWYQQTPGQGLQFLFEYFSETQRNKGNFPGRFSGRQFSNSRSEMNVSTLELGDSALYLCASSQSTSGTRTDTQYFGPGTRLTVL.